This T cell receptor (beta chain) was documented in a study of blood T cell repertoires in COVID-19. The overall study: The samples span acute and convalescent COVID-19 from the United States, Italy and Spain.

Profiled with immunoSEQ multiplex PCR; TCRdb holds only in-frame clones, not every one. The sample holds approximately 120,000 clones; about 83% are singletons and the top ten take about 6.3%. This CDR3 has 16 residues. V lost 0 bases to trimming and J lost 0 bases; unmatched junction nucleotides: 3. Germline assignment: CDR1 SGHDT and CDR2 YYEEEE. The source is an elderly man with active or convalescent COVID-19. J is TRBJ2-4 and V is TRBV5-6; 7 bases map to TRBD1. The sequencing sample was made of peripheral blood. The CDR3 here is CASSLEGAGAKNIQYF. In DNA, the CDR3 is TGTGCCAGCAGCTTGGAGGGGGCGGGAGCCAAAAACATTCAGTACTTC.